This T cell receptor beta chain derives from a study of blood T cell repertoires in COVID-19 (dated by TCRdb to 2020 to 2022). General notes on the study: Samples from collaborators originated in the United States, Italy and Spain and spanned both the acute and convalescent phases of COVID-19. Sample metadata almost always included a de-identified subject ID, COVID-19 status, age in years and sex. The prospective study material was composed of cDNA or gDNA derived from T cells, B-cell-depleted T cells, or PBMCs. Where available, HLA class I and class II types were obtained from metadata supplied by the sample provider rather than from assay-based typing. Samples were obtained from the ongoing ImmuneRACE study (first 160 participants) and from about 1,300 subjects provided by 6 global collaborators. The dataset comprised deeply sampled blood TCRbeta repertoires from subjects exposed to, actively infected with, or recovered from COVID-19. A freely available public database, intended as a resource for researchers studying the immune response to SARS-CoV-2, is where the repertoires were released.

Each collaborating institution followed its own protocols to collect whole blood in K2EDTA tubes. Collaborator samples were shipped for TCRbeta analysis as frozen whole blood, isolated PBMCs, or DNA extracted from either sample type. The immunoSEQ Assay, a bias-controlled multiplex PCR, was used to amplify TCRbeta CDR3 regions from genomic DNA. The study's own analysis went as follows. Within the assay, amplification of reference gene primers was used to estimate how many nucleated cells each sample contained. To quantify the absolute abundance of each unique TCRbeta CDR3 rearrangement, sequence reads were collapsed and filtered. For each sample, productive Simpson clonality was calculated as the square root of Simpson's diversity index over productive rearrangements. TCRdb holds this immuneACCESS table with in-frame rearrangements only. Some clones are missing; in checked studies, unresolved V genes explain under half, and the rest has no known cause. The DNA was the basis for D and trimming; V, J and clone size are from that table. The sample table records around 100,000 clones; roughly 82% of these occur just once. Less than 5% of the sample goes to the ten largest clones.

Comment on this clone: Which antigen it targets is not known. Qualities for individual bases were not recorded, and no much larger clone is one base off.

Summary of the overall study and its limitations: How much clinical and demographic metadata was included differed by source and by participant, and the metadata was provided uncurated.

From the germline V gene, CDR1 is SGHNT and CDR2 is YENEEA. Spanning cysteine to phenylalanine, the CDR3 consists of 19 amino acids. Only the CDR3 DNA is retained, 57 bases long and in frame from the first base. At the junction V is shortened by 1 base and J by 2 bases; bases outside the gene matches: 12. The material sequenced was peripheral blood. The V and J segments used are TRBV11-3 and TRBJ2-3, with 10 bases matching TRBD1. This sequence originates from a human donor in a cohort sampled during active COVID-19. The CDR3 region reads CASSLVLGQGLSTTDTQYF. The sequenced DNA: TGTGCCAGCAGCTTAGTTCTGGGACAGGGGCTTTCGACCACAGATACGCAGTATTTT.